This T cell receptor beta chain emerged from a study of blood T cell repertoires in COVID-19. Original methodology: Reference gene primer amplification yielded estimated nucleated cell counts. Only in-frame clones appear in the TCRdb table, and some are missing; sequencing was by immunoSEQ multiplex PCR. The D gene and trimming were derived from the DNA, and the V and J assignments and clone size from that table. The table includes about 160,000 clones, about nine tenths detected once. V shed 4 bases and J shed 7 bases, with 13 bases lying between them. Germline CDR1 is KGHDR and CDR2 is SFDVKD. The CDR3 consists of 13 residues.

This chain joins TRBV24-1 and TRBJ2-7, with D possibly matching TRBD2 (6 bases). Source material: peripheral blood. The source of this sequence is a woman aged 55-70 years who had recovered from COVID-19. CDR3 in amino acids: CATSDPLAREQYF. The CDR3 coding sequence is TGTGCCACCAGTGACCCTCTAGCGCGGGAGCAGTACTTC.